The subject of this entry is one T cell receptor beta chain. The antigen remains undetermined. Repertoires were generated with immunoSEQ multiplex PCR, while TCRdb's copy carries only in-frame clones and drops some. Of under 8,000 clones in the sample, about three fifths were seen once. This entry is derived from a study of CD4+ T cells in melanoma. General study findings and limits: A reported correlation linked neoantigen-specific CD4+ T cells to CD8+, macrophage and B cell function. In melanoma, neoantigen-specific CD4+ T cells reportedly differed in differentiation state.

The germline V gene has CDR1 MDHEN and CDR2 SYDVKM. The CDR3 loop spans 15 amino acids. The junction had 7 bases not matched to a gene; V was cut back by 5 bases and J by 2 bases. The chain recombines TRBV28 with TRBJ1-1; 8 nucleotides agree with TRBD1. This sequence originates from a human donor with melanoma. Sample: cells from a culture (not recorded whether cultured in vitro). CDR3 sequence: CASSRGGQANTEAFF. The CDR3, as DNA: TGTGCCAGCAGTAGAGGGGGACAGGCAAACACTGAAGCTTTCTTT.